This T cell receptor beta chain was captured by sequencing in a study of blood T cell repertoires in COVID-19. In the study overall: Both acute and convalescent COVID-19 samples were obtained from the United States, Italy and Spain. PBMCs, B-cell-depleted T cells, or T cells provided the cDNA or gDNA that made up the material.

Study processing details: Reference gene primer amplification gave nucleated cell count estimates. The assay was immunoSEQ multiplex PCR, and TCRdb's table has in-frame clones only and misses some. The V and J calls and clone size are taken from that table; D and trimming were inferred from the DNA. The sample yields around 280,000 clones, 70% to 90% seen once. The V and J ends lost 1 base and 8 bases respectively, with 14 bases between them. Germline V lookup: CDR1 SNHLY, CDR2 FYNNEI. This CDR3 has 14 residues. This clone was detected a few times. Sequences were obtained from peripheral blood. The sequence was collected from a woman aged 45-65 years with active or convalescent COVID-19. V is TRBV2 and J is TRBJ1-2; D call uncertain. Here the CDR3 DNA reads TGTGCCAGCAGTGAAGAAGACATCACCCCGGGCTACACCTTC. It specifies CASSEEDITPGYTF.